The clone carrying this TCR beta chain came up a few times. What it recognizes is unknown. The sample originates from a study of T cells after yellow fever vaccination. Study-wide results and limits: When the response was secondary, it was weaker but reached its peak faster, day 5 versus 15. The bulk population could contribute abundant contaminating clonotypes to FACS-sorted repertoires. Subsequent booster samples again held most clones from primary vaccination (96% CD4, 85% to 90% CD8).

As TCR cDNA was made by 5'RACE template switching, a universal primer site and UMIs were added. TCRdb recomputed calls from the 5' RACE reads with MiXCR, one row per CDR3 protein. The data contain 120,000 or so distinct CDR3 sequences, 13% to 15% of them seen just once; the ten biggest clones take up about 42%. CDR3 size: 18 residues. Trimming cost V 0 bases and J 7 bases, with 22 bases left between them. CDR1 and CDR2 from the germline V gene are MNHEY and SVGAGI. Sequenced material: CD8+ T cells sorted from PBMCs, taken 5 days after the yellow fever booster vaccination. The source is a man between 18 and 29 years old who received the YFV17D yellow fever vaccine. J is TRBJ1-5 and V is TRBV6-5; D may be TRBD1 (5 bases). This CDR3 reads CASSYSRGVGDTQQPQHF. The DNA of the CDR3 is TGTGCCAGCAGTTACTCGAGGGGTGTCGGTGACACACAGCAGCCCCAGCATTTT.